This passage covers 30 T cell receptor beta chains from one sample sequenced in a study of shared clonotypes between healthy human individuals. TCRdb keeps only in-frame clones here, not all; method: immunoSEQ multiplex PCR. The table includes about 2.4 million clones, roughly nine tenths detected once. Sequenced sample: naive CD4+ T cells sorted from blood. Subset noted: CD45RA+ positively selected. Every receptor here comes from a man in his late teens or twenties in good health.

The table lists this clone with a few counts. The chain has TRBV12-5 and TRBJ1-5, with 7 bases that match TRBD1. V lost 5 bases to trimming and J lost 2 bases; unmatched junction nucleotides: 3. The CDR3 runs to 14 residues. The germline V gene encodes CDR1 LGHNT and CDR2 FRNRAP. In nucleotides, the CDR3 is TGTGCTAGTGGTAGAGGACAGGGCAATCAGCCCCAGCATTTT. The encoded protein is CASGRGQGNQPQHF.

The CDR3 region is CASSIFPAVDEKLFF. In DNA, the CDR3 is TGTGCCAGTAGTATTTTCCCGGCCGTGGATGAAAAACTGTTTTTT. The V and J genes are TRBV19 and TRBJ1-4; D is uncertain. The ends were cut back, 3 bases at V and 6 bases at J, with 14 bases in the middle. Germline V gene lookup returns CDR1 LNHDA and CDR2 SQIVND (reference sequence). The CDR3 length is 15 residues. Looking up the rest from reference TRBV19 and TRBJ1-4 gives the full variable domain: DGGITQSPKYLFRKEGQNVTLSCEQNLNHDAMYWYRQDPGQGLRLIYYSQIVNDFQKGDIAEGYSVSREKKESFPLTVTSAQKNPTAFYLCASSIFPAVDEKLFFGSGTQLSVL.

V is TRBV7-2 and J is TRBJ2-5; 9 bases fit TRBD2. Trimming at V came to 0 bases and at J to 2 bases, leaving 4 bases not matched to a gene. Germline CDR1 is SGHTA and CDR2 is FQGNSA. This CDR3 has 16 residues. DNA of the CDR3: TGTGCCAGCAGCTTAGCGAAAGCGGGAGGTCAAGAGACCCAGTACTTC. Encoded protein: CASSLAKAGGQETQYF. Full variable domain (missing parts from reference TRBV7-2 and TRBJ2-5): GAGVSQSPSNKVTEKGKDVELRCDPISGHTALYWYRQSLGQGLEFLIYFQGNSAPDKSGLPSDRFSAERTGGSVSTLTIQRTQQEDSAVYLCASSLAKAGGQETQYFGPGTRLLVL.

With respect to this clone: This same CDR3 is encoded by further DNA sequences in the sample. The genes are TRBV28 and TRBJ2-6; a weak D match, TRBD1 (5 bases). Germline V lookup: CDR1 MDHEN, CDR2 SYDVKM. V shed 1 base and J shed 3 bases, with 7 bases lying between them. CDR3 length: 15 residues. Written as DNA, the CDR3 is TGTGCCAGCAGTTTATCAGGGTTTGGGGCCAACGTCCTGACTTTC. It translates to CASSLSGFGANVLTF.

The chain links TRBV19 to TRBJ1-2; D might be TRBD1 (6 bases). Germline CDR1 LNHDA, CDR2 SQIVND (reference sequence). Trimming left V 3 bases short and J 2 bases short, with 13 bases between. The CDR3 has 15 residues. The CDR3, as DNA: TGTGCCAGTAGTATCGCGACAGGTCCCAACTATGGCTACACCTTC. Translation gives CASSIATGPNYGYTF.

The chain combines TRBV25-1 with TRBJ1-6; D remains ambiguous. V dropped 1 base and J dropped 1 base, with 8 bases sitting between them. CDR1 is MGHDK and CDR2 is SYGVNS in the germline V gene. The CDR3 consists of 16 residues. The CDR3 nucleotides are TGTGCCAGCAGTGAATCCCAGCCATCCTATAATTCACCCCTCCACTTT. Protein product: CASSESQPSYNSPLHF. Looking up the rest from reference TRBV25-1 and TRBJ1-6 gives the full variable domain: EADIYQTPRYLVIGTGKKITLECSQTMGHDKMYWYQQDPGMELHLIHYSYGVNSTEKGDLSSESTVSRIRTEHFPLTLESARPSHTSQYLCASSESQPSYNSPLHFGNGTRLTVT.

This chain links TRBV5-4 with TRBJ1-2; D gene ambiguous. CDR3 length: 16 residues. Trimming took 4 bases from V and 3 from J, leaving 19 bases between them. The germline CDR1 and CDR2 sequences are SGHNT and YYREEE (reference sequence). CDR3 loop: CASSPPPQGLDYGYTF. Written as DNA, the CDR3 is TGTGCCAGCAGCCCCCCCCCGCAAGGACTGGACTATGGCTACACCTTC.

On this clone: Other DNA sequences in the sample encode the same CDR3. The J gene is TRBJ1-4, the V gene TRBV7-9, with no clear D. The CDR3 covers 14 residues. Germline CDR1 reads SEHNR; CDR2 reads FQNEAQ (reference sequence). The germline V and J ends were trimmed by 0 bases and 4 bases, with 6 bases remaining between them. The CDR3 nucleotides read TGTGCCAGCAGCTTAGCGGAGGGTAATGAAAAACTGTTTTTT. This gives the protein CASSLAEGNEKLFF.

The J gene is TRBJ2-7, the V gene TRBV10-3; D possibly matches TRBD1 or TRBD2 (5 bases each). Germline V lookup: CDR1 ENHRY, CDR2 SYGVKD. CDR3 length: 14 amino acids. V was shortened by 5 bases and J by 2 bases, with 13 bases between the two germline ends. The CDR3 DNA follows: TGTGCCATCAGTTCCGGGACCTCCCCCTACGAGCAGTACTTC. The encoded protein is CAISSGTSPYEQYF.

This chain links TRBV5-7 with TRBJ1-5, with 7 bases aligning to TRBD1. TRBV5-7 belongs to the ORF category, with a function that is uncertain. J lost 11 bases, V lost 2 bases, and 13 bases had no gene match. The length of the CDR3 is 15 residues. The CDR3 region is CASSLQGRWQSAQHF. As DNA, the CDR3 is TGTGCCAGCAGCTTACAGGGGAGATGGCAATCAGCCCAGCATTTT.

The V call is TRBV2, the J call TRBJ2-3; maybe TRBD1 (8 bases). Germline V CDR1 and CDR2: SNHLY, FYNNEI. V lost 8 bases to trimming and J lost 1 base, with 25 bases between them. The CDR3 totals 18 residues. CDR3: CASRGGTGLYWGTDTQYF. The CDR3 DNA is TGTGCCAGCCGGGGAGGGACAGGCCTATATTGGGGCACAGATACGCAGTATTTT.

With regard to this clone: Other DNA sequences in the same sample also yield this CDR3. The chain is built from TRBV5-4 and TRBJ1-4, with D tentatively TRBD1 (6 bases). CDR3 size: 14 residues. Deletions cut 0 bases from V and 8 bases from J, with 11 bases between. Germline loops: CDR1 SGHNT, CDR2 YYREEE (reference sequence). CDR3: CASSLDRVSEKLFF. The CDR3, as DNA: TGTGCCAGCAGCTTGGACAGGGTTAGCGAAAAACTGTTTTTT.

V usage is TRBV11-2 and J usage is TRBJ2-1; 14 bases agree with TRBD2. Trimming cost V 5 bases and J 9 bases; bases outside gene matches: 6. This CDR3 spans 15 amino acids. Germline CDR1 reads SGHAT; CDR2 reads FQNNGV. CDR3 DNA sequence: TGTGCCAGCAGCACATTAGGACTAGCGGGAGGTGAGCAGTTCTTC. Encoded protein: CASSTLGLAGGEQFF.

The rearrangement uses TRBV7-8 and TRBJ2-1, with 7 nucleotides matching TRBD2. The V and J ends lost 5 bases and 7 bases, in that order; junction bases with no gene match: 14. Germline V lookup: CDR1 SGHVS, CDR2 FQNEAQ. The CDR3 covers 16 residues. CDR3 in amino acids: CASSPSRGRERNEQFF. The CDR3 nucleotides are TGTGCCAGCAGCCCGTCACGCGGGCGGGAGAGGAATGAGCAGTTCTTC.

V gene TRBV25-1 combines with J gene TRBJ2-1; 7 bases align to TRBD2. CDR1 MGHDK and CDR2 SYGVNS come from the germline V gene. J lost 5 bases, V lost 10 bases, and 17 bases had no gene match. CDR3 size: 16 residues. CDR3 in DNA: TGTGCCATCGAATCTTCGGGACTATTCTACAACAATGAGCAGTTCTTC. Its translation is CAIESSGLFYNNEQFF.

V and J are TRBV28 and TRBJ1-5; 9 nucleotides match TRBD1. Germline assignment: CDR1 MDHEN and CDR2 SYDVKM. V lost 5 bases to trimming and J lost 3 bases; unmatched junction nucleotides: 8. The CDR3 length is 16 residues. The CDR3 reads CASSETGTGPNQPQHF. The CDR3 nucleotides read TGTGCCAGCAGTGAAACCGGGACAGGGCCCAATCAGCCCCAGCATTTT.

This sequence joins TRBV6-5 and TRBJ1-1; D call uncertain. This CDR3 is 14 amino acids long. From germline, CDR1 is MNHEY and CDR2 SVGAGI. Trimming shortened V by 5 bases and J by 3 bases, and 13 bases separated the two germline ends. CDR3 in DNA: TGTGCCAGCAGTCTATTCAGGCGGGACACTGAAGCTTTCTTT. Protein: CASSLFRRDTEAFF.

The gene calls are TRBV2 and TRBJ2-5, with D perhaps matching TRBD2 (6 bases). Germline-derived CDR1 and CDR2 are SNHLY and FYNNEI. This CDR3 is built from 13 residues. The germline V and J ends were trimmed by 4 bases and 4 bases, with 10 bases remaining between them. This CDR3 is CASSGNSGETQYF. CDR3 DNA: TGTGCCAGCAGTGGAAATAGCGGAGAGACCCAGTACTTC.

The rearrangement uses TRBV7-2 and TRBJ2-1; possibly TRBD1 or TRBD2 for D (5 bases each). This CDR3 has 16 amino acids. Germline loops: CDR1 SGHTA, CDR2 FQGNSA. Trimming cost V 7 bases and J 0 bases, with 16 bases left between them. CDR3 DNA: TGTGCCAGCACCTCCATTGGGGGTAGCTCCTACAATGAGCAGTTCTTC. It translates to CASTSIGGSSYNEQFF. Looking up the rest from reference TRBV7-2 and TRBJ2-1 gives the full variable domain: GAGVSQSPSNKVTEKGKDVELRCDPISGHTALYWYRQSLGQGLEFLIYFQGNSAPDKSGLPSDRFSAERTGGSVSTLTIQRTQQEDSAVYLCASTSIGGSSYNEQFFGPGTRLTVL.

This clone occurred once. The rearrangement links TRBV7-9 to TRBJ2-1; no clear D gene. Germline assignment: CDR1 SEHNR and CDR2 FQNEAQ (reference sequence). V was trimmed by 0 bases and J by 10 bases, leaving 7 bases between them. The CDR3 extends over 12 amino acids. The CDR3 nucleotides read TGTGCCAGCAGCTTAGCGCACCAGGAGCAGTTCTTC. This encodes CASSLAHQEQFF.

The V and J genes are TRBV5-8 and TRBJ2-3; the D gene is possibly TRBD1 (6 bases). The V and J ends lost 7 bases and 2 bases respectively, with 17 bases between them. CDR3 length equals 15 residues. The germline gives CDR1 SGHTS, CDR2 YDEGEE. The CDR3: CASLPLGGDTDTQYF. The CDR3 DNA follows: TGTGCCAGCCTTCCGTTAGGGGGAGACACAGATACGCAGTATTTT.

Details on this clone: Other DNA sequences from this sample encode an identical CDR3 as well. The chain joins TRBV5-4 to TRBJ2-3; D gene ambiguous. Trimming shortened V by 4 bases and J by 4 bases, and 10 bases separated the two germline ends. Germline V gene data show CDR1 as SGHNT and CDR2 as YYREEE (reference sequence). The CDR3 has 13 residues. CDR3 nucleotide sequence: TGTGCCAGCAGCGCTCCTCAGGCAGATACGCAGTATTTT. It specifies CASSAPQADTQYF.

The rearrangement uses TRBV6-5 and TRBJ2-4; the D gene is possibly TRBD1 (7 bases). This CDR3 has 14 amino acids. Trimming took 6 bases from V and 11 from J, leaving 20 bases between them. The germline CDR1 and CDR2 sequences are MNHEY and SVGAGI. In DNA, the CDR3 is TGTGCCAGCAGCGCGTCATTCAGGGGGGTTCTTCAGTACTTC. Translated, it gives CASSASFRGVLQYF.

V usage is TRBV11-3 and J usage is TRBJ2-7; D not resolved. Germline V gene data show CDR1 as SGHNT and CDR2 as YENEEA. V was trimmed by 6 bases and J by 3 bases, leaving 12 bases between them. This CDR3 has 13 residues. The CDR3 sequence is CASSLGQDYEQYF. The CDR3 nucleotides read TGTGCCAGCAGTCTTGGCCAGGACTACGAGCAGTACTTC.

The V gene is TRBV9, the J gene TRBJ2-1, with 10 bases matching TRBD2. V was pared by 7 bases and J by 10 bases, with 8 bases of the junction left unmatched. Germline values: CDR1 SGDLS, CDR2 YYNGEE. CDR3 length: 13 amino acids. The CDR3 sequence: CASSSGGTGEQFF. The DNA for the CDR3 is TGTGCCAGCTCTAGCGGGGGAACGGGGGAGCAGTTCTTC.

The rearrangement uses TRBV6-1 and TRBJ1-4, with TRBD1 as a possible D gene (5 bases). The CDR3 length is 14 residues. The germline V gene has CDR1 MNHNS and CDR2 SASEGT. V lost 4 bases to trimming and J lost 0 bases, with 6 bases between them. The CDR3 reads CASSAGTTNEKLFF. CDR3 DNA: TGTGCCAGCAGTGCAGGGACAACTAATGAAAAACTGTTTTTT.

This sequence joins TRBV19 and TRBJ1-1, with D hard to call. The CDR3 consists of 15 residues. Germline assignment: CDR1 LNHDA and CDR2 SQIVND (reference sequence). V lost 6 bases to trimming and J lost 0 bases, with 14 bases between them. CDR3 DNA: TGTGCCAGTAGCTCAAAGAATTGGATGAACACTGAAGCTTTCTTT. It specifies CASSSKNWMNTEAFF.

The rearrangement uses TRBV6-5 and TRBJ2-3; no clear D gene. Germline V CDR1 and CDR2: MNHEY, SVGAGI. CDR3 length: 13 amino acids. Trimming pared 4 bases from V and 2 bases from J, leaving 7 bases between. CDR3 region: CASSSTDTDTQYF. For the CDR3, the DNA is TGTGCCAGCAGTTCAACAGACACAGATACGCAGTATTTT.

This chain links TRBV12-5 with TRBJ2-5; D might be TRBD1 (6 bases). CDR3 length: 14 amino acids. V dropped 1 base and J dropped 3 bases, with 9 bases sitting between them. Germline-derived CDR1 and CDR2 are LGHNT and FRNRAP. DNA for the CDR3: TGTGCTAGTGGTTTGGGACAGGCGAAAGAGACCCAGTACTTC. Protein sequence: CASGLGQAKETQYF.

This chain connects TRBV11-2 to TRBJ2-1, with TRBD2 matching 7 bases. The CDR3 covers 16 residues. CDR1 and CDR2 (germline): SGHAT, FQNNGV. V gave up 5 bases and J gave up 1 base; unmatched junction bases: 8. Written as DNA, the CDR3 is TGTGCCAGCAGCCCGGTATCGGGGGGTTCCTACAATGAGCAGTTCTTC. Amino acids: CASSPVSGGSYNEQFF.